The source of this TCR beta chain is a study of cytomegalovirus exposure and HLA in healthy donors. Study overall: Drawn from HLA-typed donors, tens of millions of unique TCRs were held in an early data release.

Study observations and caveats: In an earlier analysis, in about 530 donors, most V segments appeared productive either ~90% or ~30% of the time.

With 60 Vbeta and 13 Jbeta primers, the PCR was carried out. Assay: immunoSEQ multiplex PCR; the TCRdb copy retains only in-frame clones and omits some. The data show 95,000 to 150,000 clones, and the top ten clones hold over 0.8%. The CDR3 loop spans 14 amino acids. Germline-derived CDR1 and CDR2 are LNHDA and SQIVND (reference sequence). Unmatched junction bases numbered 8, after V lost 3 bases and J lost 8 bases. As regards this clone: No antigen is known for it. Other DNA variants within this sample encode the same CDR3.

This clonotype originated in a man between 18 and 35 years old in good health and CMV-seronegative. The chain combines TRBV19 with TRBJ1-1, with 8 bases identical to TRBD1. The sequencing sample was made of PBMCs. CDR3: CASSIGWGDREAFF. CDR3 bases: TGTGCCAGTAGTATCGGTTGGGGGGACAGGGAAGCTTTCTTT.